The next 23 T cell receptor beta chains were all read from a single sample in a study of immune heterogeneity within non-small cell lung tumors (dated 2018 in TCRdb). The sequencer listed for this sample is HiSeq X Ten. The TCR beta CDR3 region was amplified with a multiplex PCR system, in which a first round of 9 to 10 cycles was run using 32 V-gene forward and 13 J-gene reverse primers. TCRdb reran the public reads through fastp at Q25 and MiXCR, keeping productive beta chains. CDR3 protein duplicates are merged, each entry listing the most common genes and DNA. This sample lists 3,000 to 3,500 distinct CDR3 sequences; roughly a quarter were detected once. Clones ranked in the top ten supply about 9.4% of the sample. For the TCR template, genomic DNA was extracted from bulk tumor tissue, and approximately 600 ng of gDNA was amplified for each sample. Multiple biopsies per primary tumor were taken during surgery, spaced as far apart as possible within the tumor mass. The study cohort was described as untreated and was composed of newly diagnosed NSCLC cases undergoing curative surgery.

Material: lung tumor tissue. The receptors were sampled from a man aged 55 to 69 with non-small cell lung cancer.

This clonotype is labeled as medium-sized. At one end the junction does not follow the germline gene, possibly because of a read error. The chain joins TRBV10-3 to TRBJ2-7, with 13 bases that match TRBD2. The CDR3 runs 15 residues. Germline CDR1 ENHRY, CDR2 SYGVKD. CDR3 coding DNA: TGTGCCATCAGTGACGGGACTAGCGGGACCTACGAGCAGTACTTT. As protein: CAISDGTSGTYEQYF.

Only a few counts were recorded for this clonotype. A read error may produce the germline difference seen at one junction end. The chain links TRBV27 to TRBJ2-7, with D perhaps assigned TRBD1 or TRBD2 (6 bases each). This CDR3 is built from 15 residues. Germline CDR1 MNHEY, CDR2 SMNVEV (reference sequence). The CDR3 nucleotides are TGTGCCGGCAGTCCGGACAGCCTCGGGAGCTACGAGCAGTACTTC. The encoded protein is CAGSPDSLGSYEQYF.

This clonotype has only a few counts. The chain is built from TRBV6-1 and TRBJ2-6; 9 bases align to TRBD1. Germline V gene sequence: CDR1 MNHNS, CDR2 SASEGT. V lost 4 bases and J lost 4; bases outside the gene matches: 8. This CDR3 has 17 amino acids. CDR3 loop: CASSALDRGSGANVLTF. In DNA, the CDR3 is TGTGCCAGCAGTGCATTGGACAGGGGATCCGGGGCCAACGTCCTGACTTTC.

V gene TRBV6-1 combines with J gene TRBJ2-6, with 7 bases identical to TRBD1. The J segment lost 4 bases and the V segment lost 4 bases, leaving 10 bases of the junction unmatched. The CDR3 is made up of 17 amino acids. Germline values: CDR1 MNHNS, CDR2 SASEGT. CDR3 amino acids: CASSALDRRSGANVLTF. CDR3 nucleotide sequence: TGTGCCAGCAGTGCATTGGACAGGAGATCCGGGGCCAACGTCCTGACTTTC.

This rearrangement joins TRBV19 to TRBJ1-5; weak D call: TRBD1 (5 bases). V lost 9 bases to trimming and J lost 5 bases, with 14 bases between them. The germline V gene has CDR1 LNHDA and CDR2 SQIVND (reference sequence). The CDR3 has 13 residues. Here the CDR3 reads CASMAWGDQPQHF. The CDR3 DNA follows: TGTGCCAGCATGGCCTGGGGGGATCAGCCCCAGCATTTT.

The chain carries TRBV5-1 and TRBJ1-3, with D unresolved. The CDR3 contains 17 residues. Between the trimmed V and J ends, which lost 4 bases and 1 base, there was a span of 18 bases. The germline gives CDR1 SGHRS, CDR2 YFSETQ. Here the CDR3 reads CASSPDRSGRSGNTIYF. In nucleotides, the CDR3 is TGCGCCAGCAGCCCAGATCGTTCAGGCAGGTCTGGAAACACCATATATTTT.

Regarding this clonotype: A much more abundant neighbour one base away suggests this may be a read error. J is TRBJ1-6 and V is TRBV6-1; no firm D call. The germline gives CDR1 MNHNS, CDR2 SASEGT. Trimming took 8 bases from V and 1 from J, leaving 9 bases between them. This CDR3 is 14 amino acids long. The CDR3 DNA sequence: TGTGCCAGCCGTCAGAGATCCTATAATTCACCCCTCCACTTT. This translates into CASRQRSYNSPLHF.

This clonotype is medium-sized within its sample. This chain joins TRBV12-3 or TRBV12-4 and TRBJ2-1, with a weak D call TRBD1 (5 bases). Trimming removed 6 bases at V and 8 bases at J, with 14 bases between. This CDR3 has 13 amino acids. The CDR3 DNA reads TGTGCCAGCAGCCCTCAGGGCCCGGATGAGCAGTTCTTC. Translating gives CASSPQGPDEQFF.

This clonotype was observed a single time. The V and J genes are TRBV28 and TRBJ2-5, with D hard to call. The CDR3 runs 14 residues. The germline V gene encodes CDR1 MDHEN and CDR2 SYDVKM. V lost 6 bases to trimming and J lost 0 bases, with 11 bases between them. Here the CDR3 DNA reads TGTGCCAGCAGCCCCGAGACTTACCAAGAGACCCAGTACTTC. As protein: CASSPETYQETQYF.

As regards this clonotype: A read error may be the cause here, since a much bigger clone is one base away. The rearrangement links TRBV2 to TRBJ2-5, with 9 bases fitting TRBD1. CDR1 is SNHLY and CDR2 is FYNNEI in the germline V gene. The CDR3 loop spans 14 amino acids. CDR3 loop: CVSSRDRVQETQYF. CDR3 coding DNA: TGTGTCAGCAGTAGGGACAGGGTACAAGAGACCCAGTACTTC.

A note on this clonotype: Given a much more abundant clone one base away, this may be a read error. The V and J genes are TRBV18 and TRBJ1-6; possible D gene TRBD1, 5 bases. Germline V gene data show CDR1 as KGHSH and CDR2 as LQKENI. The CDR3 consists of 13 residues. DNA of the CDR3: TGTGCCAGCTCAACTGACAGAAATTCACGCCTCCACTTT. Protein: CASSTDRNSRLHF.

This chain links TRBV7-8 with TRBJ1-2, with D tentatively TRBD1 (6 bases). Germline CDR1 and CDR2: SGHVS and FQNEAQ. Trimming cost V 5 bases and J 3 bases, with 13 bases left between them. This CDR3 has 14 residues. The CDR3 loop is CASSRMDSYYGYTF. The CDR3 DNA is TGTGCCAGCAGCCGAATGGACAGCTACTATGGCTACACCTTC.

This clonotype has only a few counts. The CDR3 DNA reads TGTGCCAGCAGTCCTGGGATTAGAAACACCATATATTTT. It translates to CASSPGIRNTIYF. V is TRBV9 and J is TRBJ1-3; no reliable D call. CDR1 SGDLS and CDR2 YYNGEE come from the germline V gene. Trimming left V 5 bases short and J 5 bases short, with 11 bases between. The CDR3 length is 13 residues.

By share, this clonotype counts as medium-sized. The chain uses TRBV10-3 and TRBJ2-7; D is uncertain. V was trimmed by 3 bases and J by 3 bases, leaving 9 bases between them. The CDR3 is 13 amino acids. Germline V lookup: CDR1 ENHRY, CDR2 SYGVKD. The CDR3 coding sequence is TGTGCCATCAGTGAAAGGCCACACTACGAGCAGTACTTC. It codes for CAISERPHYEQYF.

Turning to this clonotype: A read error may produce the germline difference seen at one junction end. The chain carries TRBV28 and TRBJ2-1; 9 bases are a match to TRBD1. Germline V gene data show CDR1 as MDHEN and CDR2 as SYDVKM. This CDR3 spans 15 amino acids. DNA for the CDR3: TGTGCCAGCACTCAGGGGACAGGGTTCTACAATGAGCAGTTGTTC. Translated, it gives CASTQGTGFYNEQLF.

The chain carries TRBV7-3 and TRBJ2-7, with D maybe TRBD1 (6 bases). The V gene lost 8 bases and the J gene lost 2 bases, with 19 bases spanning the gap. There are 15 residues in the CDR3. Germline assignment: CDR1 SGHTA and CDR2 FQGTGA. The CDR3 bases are TGTGCCAGCGGCGCACAGGGCGGACCTACCTACGAGCAGTACTTC. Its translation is CASGAQGGPTYEQYF.

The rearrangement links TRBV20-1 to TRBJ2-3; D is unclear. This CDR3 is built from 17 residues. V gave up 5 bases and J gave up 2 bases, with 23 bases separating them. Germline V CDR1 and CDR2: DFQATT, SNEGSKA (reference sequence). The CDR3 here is CSAGFPSFQLFTDTQYF. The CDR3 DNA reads TGCAGTGCTGGATTCCCTTCCTTTCAACTATTCACAGATACGCAGTATTTT.

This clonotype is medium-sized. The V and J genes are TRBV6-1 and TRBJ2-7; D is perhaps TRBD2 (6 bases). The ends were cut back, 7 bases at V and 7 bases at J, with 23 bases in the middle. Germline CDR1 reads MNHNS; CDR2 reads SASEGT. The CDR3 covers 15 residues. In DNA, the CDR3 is TGTGCCAGCACCTCATCTCTGGCGACTAGTGTGGAGCAGTACTTC. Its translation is CASTSSLATSVEQYF.

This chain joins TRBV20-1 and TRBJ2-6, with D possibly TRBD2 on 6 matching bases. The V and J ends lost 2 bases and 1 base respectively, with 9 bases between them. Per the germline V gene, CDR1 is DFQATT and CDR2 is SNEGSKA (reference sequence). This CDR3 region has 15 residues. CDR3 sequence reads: CSARKGRSGANVLTF. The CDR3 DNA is TGCAGTGCTAGAAAGGGGAGGTCTGGGGCCAACGTCCTGACTTTC.

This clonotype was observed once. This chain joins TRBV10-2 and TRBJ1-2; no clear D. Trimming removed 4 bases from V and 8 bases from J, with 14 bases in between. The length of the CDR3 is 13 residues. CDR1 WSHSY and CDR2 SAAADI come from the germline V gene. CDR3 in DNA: TGCGCCAGCAGTGCGAGGAGGGCCGCCGGCTACACCTTC. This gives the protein CASSARRAAGYTF.

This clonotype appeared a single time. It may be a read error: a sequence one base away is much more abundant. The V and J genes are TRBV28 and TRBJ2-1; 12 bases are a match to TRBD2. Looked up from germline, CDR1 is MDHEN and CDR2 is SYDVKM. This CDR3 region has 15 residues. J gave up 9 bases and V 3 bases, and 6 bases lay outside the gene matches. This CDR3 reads CASSFGLAGLSEQFF. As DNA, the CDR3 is TGTGCCAGCAGTTTCGGACTAGCGGGATTAAGTGAGCAGTTCTTC.

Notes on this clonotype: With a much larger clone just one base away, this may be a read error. CDR3 amino acids: CASNRDRFGEKYF. The CDR3 DNA follows: TGTGCCAGCAACCGGGACAGGTTTGGCGAGAAGTACTTC. The rearrangement joins TRBV11-2 to TRBJ2-7; 8 nucleotides match TRBD1. In germline, CDR1 is SGHAT, CDR2 FQNNGV. The CDR3 is 13 amino acids.

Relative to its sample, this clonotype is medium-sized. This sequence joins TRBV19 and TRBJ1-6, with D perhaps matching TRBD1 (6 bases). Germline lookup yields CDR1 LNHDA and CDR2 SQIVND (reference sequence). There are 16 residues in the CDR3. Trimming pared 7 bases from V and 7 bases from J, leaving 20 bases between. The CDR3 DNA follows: TGTGCCAGTACCGCCGTGGGGCAGGGGAGGAATTCACCCCTCCACTTT. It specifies CASTAVGQGRNSPLHF.